This T cell receptor beta chain comes out of a study of T cells in Graves' hyperthyroidism and ophthalmopathy. This clonotype was observed at least ten times. Uncontrolled infection, other autoimmune disease, pregnancy or lactation excluded patients. The CDR3 is made up of 14 amino acids. The germline V gene has CDR1 LGHDT and CDR2 YNNKEL (reference sequence). Trimming took off 1 base at V and 3 bases at J, with 9 bases between the two ends. Amplified TCR beta CDR3 regions came from RNA transcripts. The HTBI primer set served for first-round RT-PCR of the TCR CDR3. MiXCR, applied by TCRdb to the multiplex PCR reads, yields one record per CDR3 protein. This sample has about 600,000 distinct CDR3 sequences, with about a sixth found just once.

The source material was blood. This clonotype was sampled from a woman in her thirties or forties with Graves' ophthalmopathy. The chain combines TRBV3-1 with TRBJ1-1; no clear D. CDR3 in DNA: TGTGCCAGCAGCCAAGGTAACAGCCACACTGAAGCTTTCTTT. Protein: CASSQGNSHTEAFF.